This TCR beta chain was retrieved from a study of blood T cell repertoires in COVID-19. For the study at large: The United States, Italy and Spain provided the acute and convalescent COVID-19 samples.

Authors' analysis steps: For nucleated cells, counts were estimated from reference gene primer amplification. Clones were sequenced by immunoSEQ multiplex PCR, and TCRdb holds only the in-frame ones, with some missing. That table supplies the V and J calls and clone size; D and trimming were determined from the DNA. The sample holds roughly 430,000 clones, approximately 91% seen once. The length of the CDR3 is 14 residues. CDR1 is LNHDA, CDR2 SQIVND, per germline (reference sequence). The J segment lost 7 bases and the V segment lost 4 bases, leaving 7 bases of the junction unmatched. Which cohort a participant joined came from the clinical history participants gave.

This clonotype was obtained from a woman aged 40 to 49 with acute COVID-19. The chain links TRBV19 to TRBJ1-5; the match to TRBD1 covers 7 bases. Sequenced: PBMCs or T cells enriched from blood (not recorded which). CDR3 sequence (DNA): TGTGCCAGTAGTACCCCAGGGGGTGAGCAGCCCCAGCATTTT. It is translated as CASSTPGGEQPQHF.